This TCR beta chain stems from a study of identical twins. Germline V gene data show CDR1 as DFQATT and CDR2 as SNEGSKA (reference sequence). The CDR3 is 15 amino acids. V was pared by 2 bases and J by 4 bases, with 16 bases between. Through template switching, a universal primer site was introduced, and the cDNA contained unique molecular identifiers. A single record per CDR3 protein comes from TCRdb applying MiXCR to the 5' RACE reads. Of 470,000 or so distinct CDR3 sequences listed, 20% to 25% are singletons. This clonotype has only one observation. These data are also associated with another study on T cells expressing NK-cell markers. That paper adds: The CD3+CD56-NKG2C+ fraction was also led by these clonotypes in several donors.

The specimen was CD4+ T cells sorted from blood. The origin of this receptor is a woman aged 18-29 years in good health. This rearrangement joins TRBV20-1 to TRBJ2-3; D call uncertain. CDR3 residues: CSARLSSYRPDTQYF. Here the CDR3 DNA reads TGCAGTGCTAGATTGTCGAGCTATCGGCCAGATACGCAGTATTTT.